This T cell receptor beta chain was documented in a study of glioma-infiltrating T cells after dendritic cell vaccination. Measured with immunoSEQ multiplex PCR; TCRdb has only the in-frame clones, and not every one. In the table there are about 92,000 clones, 86% of which are singletons. Germline lookup yields CDR1 LNHDA and CDR2 SQIVND (reference sequence). This CDR3 comprises 12 residues. The V end was cut by 4 bases, the J end by 3 bases, with 7 bases between. This clonotype was sampled from a human donor with glioblastoma. The source material was blood, sampled before dendritic cell vaccination. This sequence joins TRBV19 and TRBJ2-7; a weak D match, TRBD2 (6 bases). The CDR3 region has the DNA TGTGCCAGTAGTAAGGGAGGCTACGAGCAGTACTTC. Translating gives CASSKGGYEQYF.